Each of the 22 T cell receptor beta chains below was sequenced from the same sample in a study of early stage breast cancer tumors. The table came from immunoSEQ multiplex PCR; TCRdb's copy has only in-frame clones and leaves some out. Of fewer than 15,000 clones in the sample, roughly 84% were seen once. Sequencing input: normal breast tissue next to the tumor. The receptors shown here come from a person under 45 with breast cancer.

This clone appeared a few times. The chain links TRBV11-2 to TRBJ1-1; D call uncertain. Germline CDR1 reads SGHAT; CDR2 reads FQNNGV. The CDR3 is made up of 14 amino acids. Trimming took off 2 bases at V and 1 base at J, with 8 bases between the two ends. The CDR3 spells CASSLSHTNTEAFF. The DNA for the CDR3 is TGTGCCAGCAGCTTATCGCACACGAACACTGAAGCTTTCTTT.

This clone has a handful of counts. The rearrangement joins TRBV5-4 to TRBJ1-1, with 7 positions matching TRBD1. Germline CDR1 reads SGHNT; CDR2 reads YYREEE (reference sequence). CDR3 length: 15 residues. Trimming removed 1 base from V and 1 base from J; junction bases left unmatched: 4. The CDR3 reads CASSLSGTANTEAFF. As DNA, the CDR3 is TGTGCCAGCAGCTTGTCCGGGACAGCGAACACTGAAGCTTTCTTT.

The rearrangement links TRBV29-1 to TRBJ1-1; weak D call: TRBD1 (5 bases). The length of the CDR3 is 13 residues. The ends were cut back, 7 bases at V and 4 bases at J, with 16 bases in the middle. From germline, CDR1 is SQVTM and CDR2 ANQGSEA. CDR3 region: CSGQGPGGTEAFF. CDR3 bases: TGCAGCGGCCAGGGCCCCGGTGGCACTGAAGCTTTCTTT.

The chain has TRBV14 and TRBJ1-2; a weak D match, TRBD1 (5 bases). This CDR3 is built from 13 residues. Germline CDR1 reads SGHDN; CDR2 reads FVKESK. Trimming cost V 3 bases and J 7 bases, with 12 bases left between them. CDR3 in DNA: TGTGCCAGCAGCCAGGATTGGAGGGGTGGCTACACCTTC. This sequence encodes CASSQDWRGGYTF.

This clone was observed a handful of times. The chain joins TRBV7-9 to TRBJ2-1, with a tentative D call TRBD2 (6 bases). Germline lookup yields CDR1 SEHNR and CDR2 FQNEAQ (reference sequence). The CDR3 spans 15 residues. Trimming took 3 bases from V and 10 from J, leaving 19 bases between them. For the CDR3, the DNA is TGTGCCAGCAGCTTGGGGGTCGGAGGGCCTCGGGAGCAGTTCTTC. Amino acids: CASSLGVGGPREQFF.

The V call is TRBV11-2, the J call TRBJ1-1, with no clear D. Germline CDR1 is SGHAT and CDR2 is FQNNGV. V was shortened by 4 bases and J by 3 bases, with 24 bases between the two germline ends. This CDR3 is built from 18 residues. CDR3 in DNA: TGTGCCAGCAGCTCTCGAGGAGTTGGTTCCATAAGGTACACTGAAGCTTTCTTT. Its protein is CASSSRGVGSIRYTEAFF.

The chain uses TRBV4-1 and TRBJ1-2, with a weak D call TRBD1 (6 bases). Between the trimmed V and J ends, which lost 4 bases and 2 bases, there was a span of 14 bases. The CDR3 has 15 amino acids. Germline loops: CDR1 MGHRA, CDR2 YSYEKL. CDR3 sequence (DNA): TGCGCCAGCAGCCCCATCGGACAGTCCAACTATGGCTACACCTTC. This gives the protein CASSPIGQSNYGYTF.

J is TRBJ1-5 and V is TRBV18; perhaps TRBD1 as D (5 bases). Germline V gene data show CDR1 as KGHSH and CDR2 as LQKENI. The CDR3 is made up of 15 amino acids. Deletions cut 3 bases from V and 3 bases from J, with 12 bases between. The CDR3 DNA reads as TGTGCCAGCTCACCTATGGGAGGGGACAATCAGCCCCAGCATTTT. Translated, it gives CASSPMGGDNQPQHF.

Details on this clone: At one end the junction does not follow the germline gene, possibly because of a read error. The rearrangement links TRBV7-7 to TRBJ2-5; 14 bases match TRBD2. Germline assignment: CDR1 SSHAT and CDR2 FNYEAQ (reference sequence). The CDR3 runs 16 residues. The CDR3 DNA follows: TGTGCTAGCAGCTTGGGACTAGCGGGAGTCGAGGAGACCCAGTACTTC. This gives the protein CASSLGLAGVEETQYF. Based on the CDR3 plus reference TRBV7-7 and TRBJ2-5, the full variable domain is GAGVSQSPRYKVTKRGQDVTLRCDPISSHATLYWYQQALGQGPEFLTYFNYEAQPDKSGLPSDRFSAERPEGSISTLTIQRTEQRDSAMYRCASSLGLAGVEETQYFGPGTRLLVL.

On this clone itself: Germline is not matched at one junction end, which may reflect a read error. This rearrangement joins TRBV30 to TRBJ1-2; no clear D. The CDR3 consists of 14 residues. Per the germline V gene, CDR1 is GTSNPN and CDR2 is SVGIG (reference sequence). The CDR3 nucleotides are TGTGCCTGGAGTCCTACCGACCGGGCCAGTCGACCTGACTTC. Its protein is CAWSPTDRASRPDF.

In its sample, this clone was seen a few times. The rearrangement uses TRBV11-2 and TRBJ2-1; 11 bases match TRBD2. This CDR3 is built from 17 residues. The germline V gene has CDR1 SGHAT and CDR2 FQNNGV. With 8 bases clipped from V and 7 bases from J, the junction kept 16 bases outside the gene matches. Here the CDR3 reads CASSFLTSGSSWNEQFF. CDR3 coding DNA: TGTGCCAGCTCATTTCTAACTAGCGGGAGTTCTTGGAATGAGCAGTTCTTC.

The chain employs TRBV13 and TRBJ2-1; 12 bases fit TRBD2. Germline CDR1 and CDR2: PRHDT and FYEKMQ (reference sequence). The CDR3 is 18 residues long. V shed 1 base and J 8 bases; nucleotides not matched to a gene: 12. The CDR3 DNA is TGTGCCAGCAGCTTAGAACTAGCGGGAGGCCTCTCGGTGTATGAGCAGTTCTTC. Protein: CASSLELAGGLSVYEQFF.

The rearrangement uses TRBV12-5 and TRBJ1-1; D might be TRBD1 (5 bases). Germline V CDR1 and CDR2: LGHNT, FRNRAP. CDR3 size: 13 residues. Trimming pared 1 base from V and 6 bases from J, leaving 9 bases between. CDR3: CASGLGFRAEAFF. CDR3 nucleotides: TGTGCTAGTGGTTTGGGTTTCAGGGCTGAAGCTTTCTTT.

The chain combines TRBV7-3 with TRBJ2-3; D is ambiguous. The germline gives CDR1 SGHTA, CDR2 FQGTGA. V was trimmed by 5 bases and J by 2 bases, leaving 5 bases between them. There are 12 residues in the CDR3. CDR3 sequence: CASSETTDTQYF. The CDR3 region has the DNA TGTGCCAGCAGCGAAACCACAGATACGCAGTATTTT.

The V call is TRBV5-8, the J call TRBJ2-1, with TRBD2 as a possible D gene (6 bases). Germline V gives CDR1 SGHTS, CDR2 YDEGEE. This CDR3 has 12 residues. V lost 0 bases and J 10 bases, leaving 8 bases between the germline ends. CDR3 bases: TGTGCCAGCAGCTTGGCGGGGGTCGAGCAGTTCTTC. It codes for CASSLAGVEQFF.

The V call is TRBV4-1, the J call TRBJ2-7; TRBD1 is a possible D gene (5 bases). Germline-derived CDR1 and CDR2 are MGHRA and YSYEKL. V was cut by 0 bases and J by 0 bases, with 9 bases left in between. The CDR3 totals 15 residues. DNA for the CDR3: TGCGCCAGCAGCCAAGATAGGACAAACTCCTACGAGCAGTACTTC. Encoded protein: CASSQDRTNSYEQYF.

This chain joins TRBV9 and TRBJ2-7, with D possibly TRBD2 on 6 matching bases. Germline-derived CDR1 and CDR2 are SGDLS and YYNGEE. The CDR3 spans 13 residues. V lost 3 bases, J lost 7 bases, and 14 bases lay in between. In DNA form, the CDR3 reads TGTGCCAGCAGCGAGGGACTGAATACGGAGCAGTACTTC. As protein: CASSEGLNTEQYF.

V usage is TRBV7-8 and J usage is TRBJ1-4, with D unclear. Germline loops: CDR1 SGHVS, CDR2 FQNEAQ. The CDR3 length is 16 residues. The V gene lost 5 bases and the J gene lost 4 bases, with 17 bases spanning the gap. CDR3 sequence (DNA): TGTGCCAGCAGCCTAACCGGCGGGTTCAATAATGAAAAACTGTTTTTT. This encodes CASSLTGGFNNEKLFF.

The CDR3 protein is CASSDPGLADYFSTDTQYF. In DNA form, the CDR3 reads TGCGCCAGCAGCGATCCGGGACTAGCGGATTATTTTAGCACAGATACGCAGTATTTT. The rearrangement links TRBV10-2 to TRBJ2-3; 11 positions match TRBD2. The germline gives CDR1 WSHSY, CDR2 SAAADI. The CDR3 is made up of 19 amino acids. V lost 6 bases and J lost 0; bases outside the gene matches: 14.

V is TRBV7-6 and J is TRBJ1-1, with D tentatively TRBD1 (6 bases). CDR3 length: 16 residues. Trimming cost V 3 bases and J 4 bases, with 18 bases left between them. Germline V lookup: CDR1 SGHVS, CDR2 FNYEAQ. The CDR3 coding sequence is TGTGCCAGCAGCTTTAATCCCGGACAGTTGGCCACTGAAGCTTTCTTT. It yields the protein CASSFNPGQLATEAFF.

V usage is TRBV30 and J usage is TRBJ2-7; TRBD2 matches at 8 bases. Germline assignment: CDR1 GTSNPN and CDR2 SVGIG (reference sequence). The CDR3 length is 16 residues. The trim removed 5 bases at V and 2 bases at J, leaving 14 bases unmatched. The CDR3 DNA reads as TGTGCCTGGGGCCGCCCCTCCCCGGGAGGGGCCTACGAGCAGTACTTC. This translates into CAWGRPSPGGAYEQYF.

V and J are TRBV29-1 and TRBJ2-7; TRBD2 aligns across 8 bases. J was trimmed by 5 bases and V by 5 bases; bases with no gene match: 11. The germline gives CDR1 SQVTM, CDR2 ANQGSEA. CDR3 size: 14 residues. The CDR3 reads CSVRRTSSTHEQYF. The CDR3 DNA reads TGCAGCGTTAGAAGGACTAGCTCGACGCACGAGCAGTACTTC.